A single sample gave rise to the 19 T cell receptor beta chains below, sequenced in a study of T cells in Graves' hyperthyroidism and ophthalmopathy. RNA transcripts yielded amplified TCR beta CDR3 regions. The TCR CDR3 first-round RT-PCR relied on the HTBI primer set. MiXCR was run by TCRdb on the multiplex PCR reads, yielding one entry per CDR3 protein. The profile shows 250,000 to 300,000 distinct CDR3 sequences, approximately 15% of them singletons. The material sequenced was blood. Every receptor here comes from a middle-aged woman with Graves' hyperthyroidism that later progressed to Graves' ophthalmopathy.

This clonotype was detected many times. The chain joins TRBV28 to TRBJ2-5, with D possibly matching TRBD2 (6 bases). The V and J ends lost 1 base and 5 bases respectively, with 20 bases between them. CDR3 size: 17 residues. Germline-derived CDR1 and CDR2 are MDHEN and SYDVKM. CDR3: CASSLSSLASARETQYF. As DNA, the CDR3 is TGTGCCAGCAGTTTATCGAGTCTAGCGTCTGCAAGGGAGACCCAGTACTTC. The full variable domain, completed using reference TRBV28 and TRBJ2-5, is DVKVTQSSRYLVKRTGEKVFLECVQDMDHENMFWYRQDPGLGLRLIYFSYDVKMKEKGDIPEGYSVSREKKERFSLILESASTNQTSMYLCASSLSSLASARETQYFGPGTRLLVL.

This clonotype has ten or more counts. The chain is built from TRBV5-1 and TRBJ2-3; D gene uncertain. Deletions cut 1 base from V and 4 bases from J, with 10 bases between. The germline V gene encodes CDR1 SGHRS and CDR2 YFSETQ. The CDR3 sequence is 14 residues long. CDR3: CASSLTLSPDTQYF. For the CDR3, the DNA is TGCGCCAGCAGCTTGACCTTATCCCCAGATACGCAGTATTTT.

This clonotype occurred many times. The chain carries TRBV13 and TRBJ2-3; 10 positions agree with TRBD2. Trimming at V came to 8 bases and at J to 6 bases, leaving 14 bases not matched to a gene. The germline V gene has CDR1 PRHDT and CDR2 FYEKMQ (reference sequence). The CDR3 sequence is 16 residues long. DNA of the CDR3: TGTGCCAGCTTAAGCGGGATAGCGGGAGGTCGCGATACGCAGTATTTT. This translates into CASLSGIAGGRDTQYF.

There are many counts of this clonotype. The V gene is TRBV10-3, the J gene TRBJ2-7; TRBD2 aligns across 9 bases. Germline V CDR1 and CDR2: ENHRY, SYGVKD. This CDR3 contains 14 residues. V trimming: 7 bases; J trimming: 7 bases; junction bases outside the gene matches: 11. CDR3 DNA sequence: TGTGCCATCACCGCCGCGGGGGGGGAGCGGGAGCAGTACTTC. Its translation is CAITAAGGEREQYF.

This clonotype was seen at least ten times. The chain is built from TRBV10-3 and TRBJ2-7; the match to TRBD1 covers 9 bases. Germline trimming cut 8 bases from V and 3 bases from J; bases unmatched to any gene: 11. The CDR3 contains 15 residues. In germline, CDR1 is ENHRY, CDR2 SYGVKD. The CDR3 DNA reads as TGTGCCATCTCCCCGGGGGGACAGGGAAACTACGAGCAGTACTTC. This gives the protein CAISPGGQGNYEQYF.

This clonotype was seen ten or more times. The V and J genes are TRBV10-3 and TRBJ2-3; 9 nucleotides line up with TRBD2. This CDR3 region has 15 residues. The germline CDR1 and CDR2 sequences are ENHRY and SYGVKD. Germline trimming cut 8 bases from V and 4 bases from J; bases unmatched to any gene: 10. DNA of the CDR3: TGTGCCATCCATGGCCAAGCGGGAGGCTCAGATACGCAGTATTTT. Translated: CAIHGQAGGSDTQYF.

This clonotype was observed at least ten times. The V and J genes are TRBV9 and TRBJ2-1, with D hard to call. Germline V gives CDR1 SGDLS, CDR2 YYNGEE. There are 13 residues in the CDR3. V lost 0 bases, J lost 7 bases, and 8 bases lay in between. The CDR3 region is CASSVGTQNEQFF. CDR3 nucleotides: TGTGCCAGCAGCGTAGGTACACAGAATGAGCAGTTCTTC.

This clonotype was detected ten times or more. V gene TRBV30 combines with J gene TRBJ1-1, with TRBD1 identical over 9 bases. V was clipped by 3 bases and J by 9 bases; unmatched bases: 14. The CDR3 length is 15 residues. Germline lookup yields CDR1 GTSNPN and CDR2 SVGIG (reference sequence). The CDR3 sequence is CAWSRRRDRVEQAFF. For the CDR3, the DNA is TGTGCCTGGAGCCGACGCCGGGACAGGGTGGAGCAAGCTTTCTTT.

In its sample, this clonotype was seen many times. The rearrangement joins TRBV19 to TRBJ2-2; no reliable D call. The ends were cut back, 5 bases at V and 5 bases at J, with 12 bases in the middle. Germline values: CDR1 LNHDA, CDR2 SQIVND (reference sequence). The CDR3 totals 14 residues. As DNA, the CDR3 is TGTGCCAGTAGTGCTGGGCCCCGAACCGGGGAGCTGTTTTTT. Translating gives CASSAGPRTGELFF.

This clonotype was detected only once. The rearrangement uses TRBV27 and TRBJ2-5; D is unresolved. Trimming took 5 bases from V and 2 from J, leaving 15 bases between them. CDR3 length: 15 amino acids. The germline gives CDR1 MNHEY, CDR2 SMNVEV (reference sequence). The CDR3 DNA follows: TGTGCCAGCAGTCCATTAGACCTGCCGCAAGAGACCCAGTACTTC. It yields the protein CASSPLDLPQETQYF.

The chain combines TRBV7-6 with TRBJ2-1, with TRBD2 identical over 9 bases. The CDR3 sequence is 18 residues long. V trimming: 2 bases; J trimming: 7 bases; junction bases outside the gene matches: 15. Per germline, CDR1 SGHVS and CDR2 FNYEAQ. Written as DNA, the CDR3 is TGTGCCAGCAGCTTAAGCAATCGGCGAGCGGGAGGAGGTAATGAGCAGTTCTTC. Protein sequence: CASSLSNRRAGGGNEQFF.

With respect to this clonotype: This may be a read error: a much more frequent sequence differs by one nucleotide. The chain combines TRBV3-1 with TRBJ2-2, with D unresolved. Trimming took 2 bases from V and 4 from J, leaving 8 bases between them. The CDR3 sequence is 14 residues long. Looked up from germline, CDR1 is LGHDT and CDR2 is YNNKEL (reference sequence). The CDR3 nucleotides are TGTGCCAGCAGCCAATATTATGTCACCGGGGAGCTGTTTTTT. Translating it yields CASSQYYVTGELFF.

This clonotype has ten or more counts. This rearrangement joins TRBV20-1 to TRBJ2-1; maybe TRBD2 (6 bases). V lost 4 bases to trimming and J lost 1 base, with 14 bases between them. Germline V CDR1 and CDR2: DFQATT, SNEGSKA (reference sequence). This CDR3 has 15 amino acids. The CDR3 region is CSAIVRETSYNEQFF. The CDR3 DNA reads as TGCAGTGCTATAGTCCGGGAGACATCCTACAATGAGCAGTTCTTC.

This chain joins TRBV27 and TRBJ2-5, with 10 bases fitting TRBD2. CDR3 length: 14 residues. The germline CDR1 and CDR2 sequences are MNHEY and SMNVEV (reference sequence). J gave up 8 bases and V 0 bases, and 3 bases lay outside the gene matches. In DNA, the CDR3 is TGTGCCAGCAGTTTATCGGCTAGCGGGAGAACCCAGTACTTC. Its translation: CASSLSASGRTQYF.

Comment on this clonotype: Being one base from a much bigger clone, this may be a read error. The V call is TRBV19, the J call TRBJ1-1; D is undetermined. Germline assignment: CDR1 LNHDA and CDR2 SQIVND (reference sequence). The CDR3 runs to 14 residues. With 6 bases removed from V and 0 bases from J, the gap between germline ends came to 11 bases. CDR3 sequence reads: CASRLGLMNTEAFF. CDR3 DNA sequence: TGTGCCAGTAGATTAGGACTTATGAACACTGAAGCTTTCTTT.

V and J are TRBV7-3 and TRBJ2-3; 7 bases are shared with TRBD2. J was trimmed by 2 bases and V by 2 bases; bases with no gene match: 7. In germline, CDR1 is SGHTA, CDR2 FQGTGA. This CDR3 is built from 16 residues. The CDR3 nucleotides are TGTGCCAGCAGCTTATATCGCGGGAGCCCCACAGATACGCAGTATTTT. Amino acid sequence: CASSLYRGSPTDTQYF. Full variable domain (missing parts from reference TRBV7-3 and TRBJ2-3): GAGVSQTPSNKVTEKGKYVELRCDPISGHTALYWYRQSLGQGPEFLIYFQGTGAADDSGLPNDRFFAVRPEGSVSTLKIQRTERGDSAVYLCASSLYRGSPTDTQYFGPGTRLTVL.

This clonotype was seen repeatedly, ten times or more. The rearrangement joins TRBV5-1 to TRBJ2-7; D gene uncertain. The CDR3 loop spans 15 amino acids. Germline-derived CDR1 and CDR2 are SGHRS and YFSETQ. V lost 4 bases and J lost 4, with 18 bases in between. CDR3 amino acids: CASSIAVQAVYEQYF. The CDR3 DNA reads as TGCGCCAGCAGCATTGCCGTCCAGGCTGTATACGAGCAGTACTTC.

Ten or more counts support this clonotype. V and J are TRBV20-1 and TRBJ2-7; the match to TRBD2 covers 7 bases. V lost 7 bases, J lost 0 bases, and 3 bases stayed unmatched. Germline loops: CDR1 DFQATT, CDR2 SNEGSKA (reference sequence). The CDR3 runs 12 residues. The CDR3, as DNA: TGCAGTGGCCTAGCGGCCTCCTACGAGCAGTACTTC. It translates to CSGLAASYEQYF.

This clonotype appeared many times. The chain employs TRBV18 and TRBJ2-1, with D possibly being TRBD1 (6 bases). The CDR3 is 16 residues long. Trimming pared 4 bases from V and 2 bases from J, leaving 15 bases between. Germline-derived CDR1 and CDR2 are KGHSH and LQKENI. The CDR3 nucleotides are TGTGCCAGCTCACGAAATTCCCAGGGGACCTACAATGAGCAGTTCTTC. This translates into CASSRNSQGTYNEQFF. Based on the CDR3 plus reference TRBV18 and TRBJ2-1, the full variable domain is NAGVMQNPRHLVRRRGQEARLRCSPMKGHSHVYWYRQLPEEGLKFMVYLQKENIIDESGMPKERFSAEFPKEGPSILRIQQVVRGDSAAYFCASSRNSQGTYNEQFFGPGTRLTVL.